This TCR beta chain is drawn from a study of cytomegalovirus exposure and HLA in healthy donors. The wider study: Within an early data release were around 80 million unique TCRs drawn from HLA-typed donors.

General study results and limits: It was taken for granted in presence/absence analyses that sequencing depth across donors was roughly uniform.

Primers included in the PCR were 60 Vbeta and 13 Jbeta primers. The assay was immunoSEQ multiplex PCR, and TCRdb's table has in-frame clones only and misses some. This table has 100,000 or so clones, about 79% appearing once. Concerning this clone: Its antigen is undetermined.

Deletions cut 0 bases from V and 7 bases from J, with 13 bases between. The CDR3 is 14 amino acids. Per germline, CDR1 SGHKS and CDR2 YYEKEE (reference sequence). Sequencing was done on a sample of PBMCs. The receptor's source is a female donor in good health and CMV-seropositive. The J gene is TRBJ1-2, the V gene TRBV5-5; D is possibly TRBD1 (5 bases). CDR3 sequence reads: CASSLEGVRIGYTF. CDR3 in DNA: TGTGCCAGCAGCTTGGAAGGGGTTCGAATTGGCTACACCTTC.